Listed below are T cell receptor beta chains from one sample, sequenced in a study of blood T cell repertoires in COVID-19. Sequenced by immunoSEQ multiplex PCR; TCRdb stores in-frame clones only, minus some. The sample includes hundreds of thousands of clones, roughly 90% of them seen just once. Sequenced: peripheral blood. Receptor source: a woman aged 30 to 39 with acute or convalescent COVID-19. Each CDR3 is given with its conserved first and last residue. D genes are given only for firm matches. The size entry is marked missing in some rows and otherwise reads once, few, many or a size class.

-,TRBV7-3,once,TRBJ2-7,TGTGCCAGCAGCGCCCCAAATACTCCCGAGCAGTACTTC,CASSAPNTPEQYF
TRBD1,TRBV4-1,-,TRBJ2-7,TGCGCCAGCAGCCAATTCGGACAGGGCTACGAGCAGTACTTC,CASSQFGQGYEQYF
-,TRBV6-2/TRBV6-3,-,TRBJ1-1,TGTGCCAGCAGCGGGGGAGGAGGGGCGACGGCAGACACTGAAGCTTTCTTT,CASSGGGGATADTEAFF
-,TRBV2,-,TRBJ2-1,TGTGCCAGCAGTGAAGAGGACACACGGTTCTTC,CASSEEDTRFF
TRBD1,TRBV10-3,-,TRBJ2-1,TGTGCCATCAGTGACTATAAGGGACAGAACAACAATGAGCAGTTCTTC,CAISDYKGQNNNEQFF
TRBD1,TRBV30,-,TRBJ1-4,TGTGCCTGGAGTGTACCAACAGGGGGGTATGAAAAACTGTTTTTT,CAWSVPTGGYEKLFF
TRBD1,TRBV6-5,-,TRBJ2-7,TGTGCCAGCCTGAGGACAGGGGCCCCTTACGAGCAGTACTTC,CASLRTGAPYEQYF
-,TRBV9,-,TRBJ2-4,TGTGCCAGCAGCGTAGGAGGTAACGAGCGGACCAACATTCAGTACTTC,CASSVGGNERTNIQYF
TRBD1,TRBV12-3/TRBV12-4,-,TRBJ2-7,TGTGCCAGCAGTCCGGGACAGTACTACGAGCAGTACTTC,CASSPGQYYEQYF
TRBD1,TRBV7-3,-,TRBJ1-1,TGTGCCAGCACCCTAGACAGGGCGACACAAGGCACTGAAGCTTTCTTT,CASTLDRATQGTEAFF
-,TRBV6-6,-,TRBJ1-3,TGTGCCAGCCATAATTCAGGGGCCGATGGAAACACCATATATTTT,CASHNSGADGNTIYF
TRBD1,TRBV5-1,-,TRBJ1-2,TGCGCCAGCAGCTTGTCGGCGACAGGGGGCGTGGGCTACACCTTC,CASSLSATGGVGYTF
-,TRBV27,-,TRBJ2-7,TGTGCCAGCACTCCGACAGACTCCTACGAGCAATACTTC,CASTPTDSYEQYF
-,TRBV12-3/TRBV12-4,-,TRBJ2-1,TGTGCCAGCACTCAGGAGGTCGGGAATGAGCAGTTCTTC,CASTQEVGNEQFF
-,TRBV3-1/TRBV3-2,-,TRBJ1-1,TGTGCCAGCAGCCAAGTTGGAGGAACTACTGAAGCTTTCTTT,CASSQVGGTTEAFF
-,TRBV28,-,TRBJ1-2,TGTGCCAGCAGTTTCGGGGCTAACTATGGCTACACCTTC,CASSFGANYGYTF
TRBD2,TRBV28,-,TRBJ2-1,TGTGCCACCGCCAGGCAATTGTCTAGCGGGGTCTACAATGAGCAGTTCTTC,CATARQLSSGVYNEQFF
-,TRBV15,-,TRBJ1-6,TGTGCCACCTCACGGGGGTTTGGGTCACCCCTCCACTTT,CATSRGFGSPLHF
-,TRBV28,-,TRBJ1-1,TGTGCCACCGACAACAGGGTCGGCACTGAAGCTTTCTTT,CATDNRVGTEAFF
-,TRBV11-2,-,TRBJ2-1,TGTGCCAGCAGCTTTCGACCAGAGGTCTCCTACAATGAGCAGTTCTTC,CASSFRPEVSYNEQFF
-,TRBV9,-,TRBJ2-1,TGTGCCAGCAGCCCCCGAGGCACAACCTCTCGGAATGAGCAGTTCTTC,CASSPRGTTSRNEQFF
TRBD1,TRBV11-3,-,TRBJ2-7,TGTGCCAGCAGCTTAGGAGGAGAGACAGGGTCGGGCCCTAATAACTACGAGCAGTACTTC,CASSLGGETGSGPNNYEQYF
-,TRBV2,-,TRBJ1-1,TGTGCCAGCTATGGGCAAGCCGAAGCTTTCTTT,CASYGQAEAFF
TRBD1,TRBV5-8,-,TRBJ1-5,TGTGCCAGCAGCTTGGGTACAGGGGTTGATCAGCCCCAGCATTTT,CASSLGTGVDQPQHF
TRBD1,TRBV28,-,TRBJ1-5,TGTGCCAGCAGTCCTCACACTGACAGGGAGCCCCAGCATTTT,CASSPHTDREPQHF
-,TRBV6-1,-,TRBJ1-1,TGTGCCAGCAGTGAAAATCTACAGTCTGAAGCTTTCTTT,CASSENLQSEAFF
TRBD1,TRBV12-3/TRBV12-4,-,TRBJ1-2,TGTGCCAGCAGTTTAGCGGCAGGGGGCGGCTACACCTTC,CASSLAAGGGYTF
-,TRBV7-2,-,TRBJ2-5,TGTGCCAGCAGCTTAGAAGGGGCGATTGTGGTGTCCCAGTACTTC,CASSLEGAIVVSQYF
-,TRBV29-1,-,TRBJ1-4,TGCAGCGCCCCAGGGCCCCCAACTAATGAAAAACTGTTTTTT,CSAPGPPTNEKLFF
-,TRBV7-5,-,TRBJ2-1,TGTGTCAGAAGCTCGGGACTAGCGGGGGGGTGTACCTACAATGAGCAGTTCTTC,CVRSSGLAGGCTYNEQFF
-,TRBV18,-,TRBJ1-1,TGTGCCAGCTCAGGCCTCTTTCAGGGGAGCGCTGAAGCTTTCTTT,CASSGLFQGSAEAFF
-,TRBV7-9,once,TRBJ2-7,TGTGCCAGCAGCCCAACTAGGGGGAAAAACGAGCAGTACTTC,CASSPTRGKNEQYF
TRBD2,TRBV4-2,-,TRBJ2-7,TGTGCCAGCAGCCAAGGAGCGCAGTCCAGCGGGGATTACGAGCAGTACTTC,CASSQGAQSSGDYEQYF
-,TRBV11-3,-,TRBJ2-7,TGTGCCAGCATCCCAACCTACGAGCAGTACTTC,CASIPTYEQYF
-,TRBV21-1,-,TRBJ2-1,TGTGCCAGCAGCGCCCGGCCCAGGGATGAGCAGTTCTTC,CASSARPRDEQFF
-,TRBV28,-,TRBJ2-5,TGTGCCAGCCAACCAGTTGAGGGATCCCTCTCAGAGACCCAGTACTTC,CASQPVEGSLSETQYF
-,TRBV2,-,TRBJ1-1,TGTGCCAGCAGTGACACTCGGGGAAAGACTGAAGCTTTCTTT,CASSDTRGKTEAFF
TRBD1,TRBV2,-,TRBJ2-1,TGTGCCAGCAGTCCGGGACAGGGGGTCCATGAGCAGTTCTTC,CASSPGQGVHEQFF
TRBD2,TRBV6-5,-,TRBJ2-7,TGTGCCAGCAGTTACTCATCCGCGGGGGCCTACGAGCAGTACTTC,CASSYSSAGAYEQYF
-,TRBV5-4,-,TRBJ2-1,TGTGCCAGCAGCGGGGGGTATGACAATGAGCAGTTCTTC,CASSGGYDNEQFF
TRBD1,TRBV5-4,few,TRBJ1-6,TGTGCCAGCAGCTCGGGACAGCAGAGCTCCTATAATTCACCCCTCCACTTT,CASSSGQQSSYNSPLHF
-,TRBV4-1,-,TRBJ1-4,TGCGCCAGCAGCACCAGAGGGCTCACATACTTGTTTTTT,CASSTRGLTYLFF
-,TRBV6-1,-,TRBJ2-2,TGTGCCAGCAGTGAAGATGGCAGGGCGTGGACCGGGGAGCTGTTTTTT,CASSEDGRAWTGELFF
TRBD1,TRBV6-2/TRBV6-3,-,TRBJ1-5,TGTGCCAGCAGTTACGCCCAGCTGGGGACAGGCCATAGCAATCAGCCCCAGCATTTT,CASSYAQLGTGHSNQPQHF
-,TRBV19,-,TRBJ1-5,TGTGCCAGTAAGTTAGTGGGCATGACCCATCAGCCCCAGCATTTT,CASKLVGMTHQPQHF
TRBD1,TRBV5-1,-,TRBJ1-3,TGCGCCAGCAGCTTGGAGGTGGGACAGAGACCCAGATCTGGAAACACCATATATTTT,CASSLEVGQRPRSGNTIYF
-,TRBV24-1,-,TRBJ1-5,TGTGCCACCAGTGATTCCGGACTTAGCAATCAGCCCCAGCATTTT,CATSDSGLSNQPQHF
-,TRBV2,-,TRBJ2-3,TGTGCCAGCAGTGTCGTCCTTCTGGCCGTAGATACGCAGTATTTT,CASSVVLLAVDTQYF
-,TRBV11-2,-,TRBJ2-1,TGTGCCAGCAGCTTAGGGTCAGGGTGGCATGAGCAGTTCTTC,CASSLGSGWHEQFF
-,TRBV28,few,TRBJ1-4,TGTGCCAGCAGTTCACCAGGGGAAAAACTGTTTTTT,CASSSPGEKLFF
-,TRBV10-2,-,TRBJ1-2,TGCGCCAGCAGTGAGTCGGGGGCCAGAGGCTACACCTTC,CASSESGARGYTF